This T cell receptor beta chain was sequenced during a study of T cell repertoires in cytomegalovirus infection. At the level of the study: The authors used CMV epitopes that were HLA-C-restricted (recently identified) and HLA-B-restricted (well studied). A matching HLA type, together with CMV infection, was signaled by public TCR beta signatures.

TCRdb re-analysed the reads in MiXCR, keeping a single row per CDR3 protein. Altogether 680,000 or so distinct CDR3 sequences are present, roughly 33% being singletons, with the ten largest covering 15% to 20%. V lost 7 bases and J lost 0, with 15 bases in between. The CDR3 length is 16 residues. The germline V gene encodes CDR1 SEHNR and CDR2 FQNEAQ (reference sequence). A word on this clonotype: The antigen remains unidentified.

Findings and limits, study-wide: The ex vivo response was dominated by HLA-C-restricted CMV-specific TCR beta clonotypes. The cumulative frequency of public TCR beta families distinguished individuals who carried CMV together with the relevant HLA.

This sequence originates from a human donor in good health (CMV status not recorded). Some clones in this sample may be carry-over from other donors' samples. The source material was cultured PBMCs, sampled from culture after CMV antigen stimulation. The J gene is TRBJ2-2, the V gene TRBV7-9; no reliable D call. For the CDR3, the DNA is TGTGCCAGCACCCTTTTTAATGGAGCGAACACCGGGGAGCTGTTTTTT. Its protein is CASTLFNGANTGELFF.